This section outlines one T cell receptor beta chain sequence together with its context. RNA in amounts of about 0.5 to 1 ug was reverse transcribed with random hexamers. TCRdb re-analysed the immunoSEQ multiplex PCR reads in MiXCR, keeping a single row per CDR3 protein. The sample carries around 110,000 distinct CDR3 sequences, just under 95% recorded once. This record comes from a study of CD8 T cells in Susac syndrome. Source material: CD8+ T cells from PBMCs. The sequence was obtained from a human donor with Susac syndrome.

CDR3 sequence reads: CSVYGGAYGYTF. The CDR3 DNA reads as TGCAGCGTATACGGGGGGGCCTATGGCTACACCTTC. The chain couples TRBV29-1 to TRBJ1-2; D might be TRBD1 (6 bases). Trimming left V 6 bases short and J 4 bases short, with 12 bases between. The CDR3 is 12 amino acids. Germline V CDR1 and CDR2: SQVTM, ANQGSEA.